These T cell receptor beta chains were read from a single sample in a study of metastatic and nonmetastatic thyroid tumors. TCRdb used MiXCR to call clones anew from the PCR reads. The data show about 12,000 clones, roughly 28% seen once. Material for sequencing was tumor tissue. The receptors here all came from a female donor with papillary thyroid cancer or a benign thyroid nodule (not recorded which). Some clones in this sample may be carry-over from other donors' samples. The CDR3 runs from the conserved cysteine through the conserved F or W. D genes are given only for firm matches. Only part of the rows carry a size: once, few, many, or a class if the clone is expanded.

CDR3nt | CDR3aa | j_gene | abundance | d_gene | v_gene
TGTGCCATCAGTGGGGTAGGGCGGAGCTCCTACAATGAGCAGTTCTTC | CAISGVGRSSYNEQFF | TRBJ2-1 | - | - | TRBV10-3
TGCGCCAGCAGCTTGGGTAGGGTCCGACCGGCTACCCAGTACTTC | CASSLGRVRPATQYF | TRBJ2-5 | - | - | TRBV5-1
TGTGCCAGCAGGGTATACCATGCAACTAATGAAAAACTGTTTTTT | CASRVYHATNEKLFF | TRBJ1-4 | many | - | TRBV28
TGTGCCAGCAGTCCGACTTTTGACGGGCAGGGGGGATACGAGCAGTACTTC | CASSPTFDGQGGYEQYF | TRBJ2-7 | few | - | TRBV12-3/TRBV12-4
TGCAGTGCTAGGGACAGGGGTTTGAACACTGAAGCTTTCTTT | CSARDRGLNTEAFF | TRBJ1-1 | - | TRBD1 | TRBV20-1
TGTGCCAGCAGTTGGGACACCTTAGTTGCAGATACGCAGTATTTT | CASSWDTLVADTQYF | TRBJ2-3 | large | - | TRBV28
TGCAGTGCTAGGGGGACTAGCACCTCCTACGAGCAGTACTTC | CSARGTSTSYEQYF | TRBJ2-7 | - | TRBD2 | TRBV20-1
TGTGCCACCATCGTGACTCCCTCGGGCATCGGAATTGTTTATGAGCAGTTCTTC | CATIVTPSGIGIVYEQFF | TRBJ2-1 | - | - | TRBV15
TGCGCCAGCAGCCCAACCGGGACTAGCGGGAGTTTCGTGGAGACCCAGTACTTC | CASSPTGTSGSFVETQYF | TRBJ2-5 | once | TRBD2 | TRBV5-1
TGTGCCAGCAGAAGGACAGCAAATTCACCCCTCCACTTT | CASRRTANSPLHF | TRBJ1-6 | - | - | TRBV15
TGTGCCAGCGGGGAGGAAGATACGCAGTATTTT | CASGEEDTQYF | TRBJ2-3 | many | - | TRBV14
TGTGCCAGCAGACGGGACAGGGTAATGGCCGGGGAGCTGTTTTTT | CASRRDRVMAGELFF | TRBJ2-2 | - | TRBD1 | TRBV5-4
TGTGCCAGCAGCCCGAGGGACGGATCCTACAATGAGCAGTTCTTC | CASSPRDGSYNEQFF | TRBJ2-1 | - | - | TRBV7-9
TGCGCCAACGCCGAGGGGTCGGGCACTGAAGCTTTCTTT | CANAEGSGTEAFF | TRBJ1-1 | many | - | TRBV10-2
TGTGCCAGCGAAGGGACATCCTCCACTGAAGCTTTCTTT | CASEGTSSTEAFF | TRBJ1-1 | - | - | TRBV2
TGTGCCAGCAGTTTAGGCCGGGTTCTAGATGAGCAGTTCTTC | CASSLGRVLDEQFF | TRBJ2-1 | few | - | TRBV12-3/TRBV12-4
TGTGCCAGCTCAACCGGACAGGTCGCCCCTAAAGAGACCCAGTACTTC | CASSTGQVAPKETQYF | TRBJ2-5 | many | TRBD1 | TRBV18
TGTGCCAGCAGGTCTAGCGGTTATGTTGTAAATGAGCAGTTCTTC | CASRSSGYVVNEQFF | TRBJ2-1 | few | TRBD2 | TRBV27
TGTGCCAGCAGCCCCCTTACATCTGGTAATGAGCAGTTCTTC | CASSPLTSGNEQFF | TRBJ2-1 | - | - | TRBV3-1
TGTGCCAGCAGTGAACCCAGGGGCACTGAAGCTTTCTTT | CASSEPRGTEAFF | TRBJ1-1 | many | - | TRBV2
TGTGCCAGCAGTGAAGCGCCCTCGGTGTACGAGCAGTACTTC | CASSEAPSVYEQYF | TRBJ2-7 | medium-sized | - | TRBV2
TGTGCCAGCAGGGACTATCCAGACAATGAGCAGTTCTTC | CASRDYPDNEQFF | TRBJ2-1 | few | - | TRBV6-1
TGTGCCAGCAGCTTAGATCAAGGGGCGGGGGTGTTAATACCCTACGAGCAGTACTTC | CASSLDQGAGVLIPYEQYF | TRBJ2-7 | large | TRBD2 | TRBV11-2
TGTGCCAGCAGGTCACTATACACTGGAGCTTTCTTT | CASRSLYTGAFF | TRBJ1-1 | - | - | TRBV6-1
TGCAGTGCTAGAGAATCGGGTACCTACGAGCAGTACTTC | CSARESGTYEQYF | TRBJ2-7 | once | - | TRBV20-1
TGTGCCAGCGGGGACAGGGTGAACTATGGCTACACCTTC | CASGDRVNYGYTF | TRBJ1-2 | few | TRBD1 | TRBV6-2/TRBV6-3
TGCGCCAGCAACCCTGTTACAGTGCAGGTGACTGAAGCTTTCTTT | CASNPVTVQVTEAFF | TRBJ1-1 | - | - | TRBV5-1
TGTGCCAGCAGTTTATACTCTACTAGGCAGTACTTC | CASSLYSTRQYF | TRBJ2-5 | many | - | TRBV12-3/TRBV12-4
TGCAGCCCAAAGGGGCCAGGGGACTACGAGCAGTACTTC | CSPKGPGDYEQYF | TRBJ2-7 | - | - | TRBV20-1
TGTGCCAGCAACTTAGTCGGGACTAGCGTGAGCTGGGAGCAGTTCTTC | CASNLVGTSVSWEQFF | TRBJ2-1 | - | TRBD2 | TRBV11-1
TGTGCCTGGAGTGTTTGGGGCAACACAGATACGCAGTATTTT | CAWSVWGNTDTQYF | TRBJ2-3 | once | - | TRBV30
TGTGCCAGCAGCTTACAAACAGATACGCAGTATTTT | CASSLQTDTQYF | TRBJ2-3 | many | - | TRBV7-9
TGTGCCAGCACGCGGGACAGGGGGCGCAGTACTGAAGCTTTCTTT | CASTRDRGRSTEAFF | TRBJ1-1 | - | TRBD1 | TRBV5-6
TGCAGTGCTTTGACAGAGTTTTCGCAGTACTTC | CSALTEFSQYF | TRBJ2-7 | - | - | TRBV20-1
TGCGCCAGCCGTGGTAGCGGGAGGTCTACTGAGCAGTTCTTC | CASRGSGRSTEQFF | TRBJ2-1 | - | TRBD2 | TRBV10-1
TGTGCCAGTAGGGATAGCGGGAGGGCCTACGAGCAGTACTTC | CASRDSGRAYEQYF | TRBJ2-7 | medium-sized | TRBD2 | TRBV19
TGCAGTGCCGGGGAAAGGCGTAAACGGGCTTTCTTT | CSAGERRKRAFF | TRBJ1-1 | - | - | TRBV20-1
TGTGCCAGTGCGAGAGTGCCCGACGTCCTGACTTTC | CASARVPDVLTF | TRBJ2-6 | - | - | TRBV19
TGTGCCTGGAGTGTACAGCCGGCGTACAATGAGCAGTTCTTC | CAWSVQPAYNEQFF | TRBJ2-1 | medium-sized | - | TRBV30
TGCAGTGCTATCGATCTAGCGGGGGTGGAGACCCAGTACTTC | CSAIDLAGVETQYF | TRBJ2-5 | - | TRBD2 | TRBV20-1
TGTGCCAGCAGCCCGGGACAGGCTTCCAATCAGCCCCAGCATTTT | CASSPGQASNQPQHF | TRBJ1-5 | many | TRBD1 | TRBV5-8
TGTGCCAGTAGTATGCTCGTTAACTATGGCTACACCTTC | CASSMLVNYGYTF | TRBJ1-2 | few | - | TRBV19
TGTGCCAGCAGTGAAGCGAGCAGGGGTACTGAAGCTTTCTTT | CASSEASRGTEAFF | TRBJ1-1 | medium-sized | - | TRBV6-1
TGCAGTGCTAGCTTTGGGGGATTGGCAGATACGCAGTATTTT | CSASFGGLADTQYF | TRBJ2-3 | medium-sized | - | TRBV20-1